This entry describes one TCR beta chain. The antigen this receptor binds is unknown. Qualities for individual bases were not recorded, and no much larger clone is one base off. This specimen belongs to a study of shared clonotypes between healthy human individuals (dated by TCRdb to about 2020). About the investigation overall: Three men and two women, aged 18 to 49 years, made up the cohort. To estimate repertoire size and how much clonotypes are shared between individuals, the study performed deep sequencing of blood TCR repertoires from roughly five healthy adults. Different laboratories and diverse techniques were used to prepare libraries and sequence TCR repertoires, to increase sequencing depth and limit assay-specific biases. Between about 0.94 and 10 billion PBMCs per donor were obtained by leukapheresis. For each donor, CD4 naive and CD4 memory were each given three plates, CD8 naive was given two plates, and CD8 memory was given one plate.

For the CD8 naive samples, CD45RO-negative cells were positively selected for CCR7, yielding a CD45RA+CCR7+ population from which TemRA cells were excluded. The donors were healthy, HIV-negative adults with no recently reported acute infections or vaccinations. Only Caucasian adults living in Nashville, Tennessee, USA were represented among the donors. Blood was obtained by leukapheresis, after which PBMCs were separated by Ficoll-Histopaque density gradient centrifugation and cryopreserved in liquid nitrogen vapor phase. Purity and quantity of every magnetically sorted T cell population were checked by analytical flow cytometry. Genomic DNA was isolated from each sorted fraction and quantified by UV absorbance on a Nanodrop 2000c. Trimming leaves V shorter by 2 bases and J shorter by 4 bases, with the junction holding 7 bases beyond the gene matches. The CDR3 spans 16 residues, from the cysteine through the phenylalanine. Only the CDR3 DNA stays, 48 bases, in frame from base 1. The germline V gene supplies CDR1 LGHNA and CDR2 YNFKEQ.

Using the deep immunoSEQ assay, multiplex PCR amplified TCR CDR3 regions from genomic DNA. Extracted genomic DNA from each cell subset was spread evenly across all wells of several immunoSEQ 96-well plates, with each plate serving as a replicate. For sorted subsets, around 200 ng genomic DNA, equal to some 28,000 T cell genomes, was loaded into each replicate PCR. Purified libraries were quantified with a Qubit 3.0 fluorometer, sized on a Bioanalyzer 2100, and re-quantified with the KAPA Library Quantification kit. Every immunoSEQ 96-well plate was sequenced on a dedicated single-read 150-cycle Illumina NextSeq 550 flow cell. From the authors' description of their analysis: Because only junctional sequences without quality scores were contained in the immunoSEQ output, filtering matching that applied to full-length reads could not be performed. Sequences were annotated with PyIR, a Python wrapper for IgBLAST v1.9, using IMGT germline references to assign V/J genes and CDR3. Reads were filtered out if the reads had weak V/J assignments (E-value above 1e-6), no CDR3, stop codons, out-of-frame junctions, or ambiguous translated residues. V3J clonotypes were defined as sequences sharing the same inferred V gene, J gene, and CDR3 amino acid sequence. To compute the percentage overlap between repertoires, the number of shared unique clonotypes was divided by the size of the smaller repertoire. Richness of each repertoire was evaluated using RTK rarefaction, the Chao1 estimator, and Recon v2.1 estimates of unobserved clonotypes. For all TCRbeta clonotypes obtained by the gDNA method from a few donors, generation probabilities were computed with OLGA. The source is immuneACCESS, and TCRdb retained only in-frame sequences with V and J called. Part of the clones is not carried over; for the studies checked, unresolved V genes explain less than half of this, and the remainder is unexplained. Clone size and V and J calls were adopted from that table, with D and trimming inferred from the DNA. Here the sample has millions of clones; 85% to 95% occur a single time. The top ten clonotypes cover under 2% of the sample.

Findings and caveats that apply to the study as a whole: Pairwise subsampling indicated that sequencing depth was expected to affect the degree of clonotype sharing among donors. Even with the large sequencing depth, rarefaction of the sorted-subset datasets indicated that sequencing was incomplete. Across four donors, around 5% of naive CD4, approximately 3.5% of naive CD8, around 2.1% of memory CD4, and roughly 0.41% of memory CD8 clonotypes were shared. Sampling was restricted to blood, and TCR repertoires in tissues likely differ from the TCR repertoires found in blood. Estimated clonotype richness was generally larger for naive than for memory subsets. Because the study included a small number of donors, the genetic and exposure-history diversity represented was limited. Compared with non-shared clonotypes, clonotypes shared by all four sorted-subset donors had higher generation probabilities.

Sequences were obtained from naive CD8+ T cells from PBMCs. The label giving this sample's cell subset or site can be read as: CD45RA+CCR7+. This sequence uses TRBV4-2 and TRBJ1-3, and TRBD1 aligns with 8 junction nucleotides. This TCR derives from a man aged 18 to 30 in good health. Some clones in this sample may be carry-over from other donors' samples. In nucleotide form, the sequence is TGTGCCAGCAGCCAACCGTGGACAGGGCAAGGAAACACCATATATTTT. Its protein is CASSQPWTGQGNTIYF.